This T cell receptor beta chain was retrieved from a study of T cells after posttransplantation cyclophosphamide. CDR3 size: 16 residues. Losses at the gene ends were 3 bases for V and 3 bases for J; bases not matched to a gene: 5. Germline V gene lookup returns CDR1 LNHDA and CDR2 SQIVND (reference sequence). Data came from immunoSEQ multiplex PCR; TCRdb stores just in-frame clones and leaves some out. This repertoire holds 41,000 or so clones, and none appear only once. The study, taken as a whole, reports: Later blood repertoires were often dominated by clones from the donor CD8+ memory compartment. Recipient CMV seropositivity and CMV reactivation strongly tracked TRB clonality.

This clone was counted at least ten times. The antigen is not known. The chain combines TRBV19 with TRBJ1-6; 7 positions agree with TRBD1. This clonotype was sampled from a man aged 25 to 45 in good health and a related stem cell transplant donor. The material sequenced was PBMCs. CDR3 nucleotides: TGTGCCAGTAGTATGGGGACAGAAAACTATAATTCACCCCTCCACTTT. This translates into CASSMGTENYNSPLHF.